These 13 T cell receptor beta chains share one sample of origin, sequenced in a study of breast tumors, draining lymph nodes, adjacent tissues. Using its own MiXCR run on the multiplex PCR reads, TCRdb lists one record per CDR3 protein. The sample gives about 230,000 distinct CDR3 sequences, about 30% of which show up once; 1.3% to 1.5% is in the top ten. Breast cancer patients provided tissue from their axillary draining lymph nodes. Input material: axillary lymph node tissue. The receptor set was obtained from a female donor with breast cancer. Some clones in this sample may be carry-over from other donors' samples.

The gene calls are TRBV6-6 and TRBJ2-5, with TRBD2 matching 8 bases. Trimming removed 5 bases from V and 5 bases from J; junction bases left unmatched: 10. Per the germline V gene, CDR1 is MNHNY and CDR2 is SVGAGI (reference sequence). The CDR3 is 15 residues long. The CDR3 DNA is TGTGCCAGCAGTGACCCGGGACTAGAGCGGGAGACCCAGTACTTC. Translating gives CASSDPGLERETQYF.

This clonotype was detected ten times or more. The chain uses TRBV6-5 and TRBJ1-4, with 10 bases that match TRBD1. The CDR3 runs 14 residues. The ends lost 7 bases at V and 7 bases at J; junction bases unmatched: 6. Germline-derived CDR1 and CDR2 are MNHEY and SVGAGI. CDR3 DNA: TGTGCCAGCACCAGTGACAGGGGGCGTGAAAAACTGTTTTTT. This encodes CASTSDRGREKLFF.

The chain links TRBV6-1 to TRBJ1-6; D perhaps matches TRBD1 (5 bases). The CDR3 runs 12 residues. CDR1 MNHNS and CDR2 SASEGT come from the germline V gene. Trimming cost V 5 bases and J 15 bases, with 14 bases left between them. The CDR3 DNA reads TGTGCCAGCAGTCCGGGGCGCCCAGACCTCCACTTT. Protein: CASSPGRPDLHF.

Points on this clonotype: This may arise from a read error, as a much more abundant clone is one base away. The CDR3 DNA reads TGCAGTGTGGACAGACGACAAGAGACCCCGTACTTC. The encoded protein is CSVDRRQETPYF. The J gene is TRBJ2-5, the V gene TRBV20-1; weak D call: TRBD1 (6 bases). CDR1 and CDR2 from the germline V gene are DFQATT and SNEGSKA (reference sequence). The CDR3 runs to 12 residues.

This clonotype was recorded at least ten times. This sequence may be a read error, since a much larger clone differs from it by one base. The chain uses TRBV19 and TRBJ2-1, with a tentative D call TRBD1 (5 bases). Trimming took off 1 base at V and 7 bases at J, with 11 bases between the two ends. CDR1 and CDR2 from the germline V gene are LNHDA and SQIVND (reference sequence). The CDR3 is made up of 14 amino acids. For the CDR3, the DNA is TGTGCCAGTAGTATAGTGACAGATGCAAATGAGCAGTTCTTC. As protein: CASSIVTDANEQFF. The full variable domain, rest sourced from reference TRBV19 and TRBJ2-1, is DGGITQSPKYLFRKEGQNVTLSCEQNLNHDAMYWYRQDPGQGLRLIYYSQIVNDFQKGDIAEGYSVSREKKESFPLTVTSAQKNPTAFYLCASSIVTDANEQFFGPGTRLTVL.

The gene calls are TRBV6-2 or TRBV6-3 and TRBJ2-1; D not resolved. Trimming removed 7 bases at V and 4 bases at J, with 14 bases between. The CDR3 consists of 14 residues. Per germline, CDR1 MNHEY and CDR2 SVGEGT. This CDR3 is CASTLGSTYNEQFF. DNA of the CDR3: TGTGCCAGCACCCTCGGATCGACTTACAATGAGCAGTTCTTC.

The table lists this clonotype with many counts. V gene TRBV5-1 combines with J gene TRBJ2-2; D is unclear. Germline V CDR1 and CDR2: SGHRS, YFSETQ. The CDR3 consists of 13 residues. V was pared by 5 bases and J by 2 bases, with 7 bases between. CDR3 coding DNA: TGCGCCAGCAGTGGGCACAACACCGGGGAGCTGTTTTTT. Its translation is CASSGHNTGELFF.

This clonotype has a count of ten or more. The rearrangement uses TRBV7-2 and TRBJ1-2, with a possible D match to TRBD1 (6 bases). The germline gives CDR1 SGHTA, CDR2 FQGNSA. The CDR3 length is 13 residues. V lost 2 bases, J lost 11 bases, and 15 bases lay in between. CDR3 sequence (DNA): TGTGCCAGCAGCTTATCCCGGGACACCCAATACACCTTC. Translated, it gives CASSLSRDTQYTF. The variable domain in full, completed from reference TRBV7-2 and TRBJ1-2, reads GAGVSQSPSNKVTEKGKDVELRCDPISGHTALYWYRQSLGQGLEFLIYFQGNSAPDKSGLPSDRFSAERTGGSVSTLTIQRTQQEDSAVYLCASSLSRDTQYTFGSGTRLTVV.

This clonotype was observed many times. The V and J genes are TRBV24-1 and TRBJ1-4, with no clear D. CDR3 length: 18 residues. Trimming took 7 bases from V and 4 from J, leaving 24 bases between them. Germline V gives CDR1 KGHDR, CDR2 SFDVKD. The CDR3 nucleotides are TGTGCCACCAGGCGGCGAAACAGCTATTTGTTAGTTAATGAAAAACTGTTTTTT. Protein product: CATRRRNSYLLVNEKLFF.

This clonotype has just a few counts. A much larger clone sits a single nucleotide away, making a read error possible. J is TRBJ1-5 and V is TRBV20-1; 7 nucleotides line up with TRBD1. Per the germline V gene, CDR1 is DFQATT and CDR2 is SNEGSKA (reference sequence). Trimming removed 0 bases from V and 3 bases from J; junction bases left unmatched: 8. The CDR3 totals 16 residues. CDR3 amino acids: CSAREARGMTNQPQHF. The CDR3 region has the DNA TGCAGTGCTAGAGAGGCCAGGGGGATGACCAATCAGCCCCAGCATTTT.

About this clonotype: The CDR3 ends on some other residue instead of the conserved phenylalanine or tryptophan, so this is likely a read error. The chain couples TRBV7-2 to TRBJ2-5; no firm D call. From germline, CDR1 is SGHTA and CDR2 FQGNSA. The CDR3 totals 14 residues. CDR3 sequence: CASGLQSSSETQYL. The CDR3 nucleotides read TGTGCCAGCGGCTTACAGTCTAGTTCAGAGACCCAGTACCTC.

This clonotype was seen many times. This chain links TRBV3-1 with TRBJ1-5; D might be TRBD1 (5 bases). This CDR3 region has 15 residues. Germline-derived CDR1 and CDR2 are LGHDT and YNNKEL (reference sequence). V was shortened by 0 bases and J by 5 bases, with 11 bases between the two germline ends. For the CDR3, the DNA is TGTGCCAGCAGCCAAGATGGTAGGGGAGATCAGCCCCAGCATTTT. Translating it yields CASSQDGRGDQPQHF. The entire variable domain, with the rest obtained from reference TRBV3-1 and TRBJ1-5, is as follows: DTAVSQTPKYLVTQMGNDKSIKCEQNLGHDTMYWYKQDSKKFLKIMFSYNNKELIINETVPNRFSPKSPDKAHLNLHINSLELGDSAVYFCASSQDGRGDQPQHFGDGTRLSIL.

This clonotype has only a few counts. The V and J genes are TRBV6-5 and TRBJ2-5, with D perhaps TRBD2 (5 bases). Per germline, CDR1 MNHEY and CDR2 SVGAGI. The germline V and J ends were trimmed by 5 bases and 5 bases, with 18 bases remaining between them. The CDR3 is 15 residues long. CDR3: CASSHSSMGAETQYF. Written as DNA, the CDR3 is TGTGCCAGCAGTCACAGTAGCATGGGAGCCGAGACCCAGTACTTC.